This paragraph covers one T cell receptor (beta chain) sequence. The antigen remains undetermined. Clones were read by immunoSEQ multiplex PCR, and TCRdb kept only the in-frame ones, dropping some. The sample includes some 44,000 clones, around 96% of them seen just once. The data belong to a study of graft-versus-host responses after intestinal transplantation. V lost 4 bases and J 7 bases, leaving 11 bases between the germline ends. CDR3 length: 13 amino acids. The germline V gene encodes CDR1 SGHDT and CDR2 YYEEEE. Study observations and caveats: Recipient-marrow GvH clones were detected, some having first appeared in ileum or blood. Declines in HvG clones occurring early post-transplant were associated with peak circulating GvH clone levels.

V and J are TRBV5-6 and TRBJ2-2; either TRBD1 or TRBD2 may fit D (5 bases each). The sequence was collected from a human patient who received an intestinal transplant, so some T cells may come from the graft donor. The source was PBMCs, collected 335 days after intestinal transplant. The CDR3 is CASSIGTGGELFF. CDR3 nucleotide sequence: TGTGCCAGCAGCATTGGGACGGGCGGGGAGCTGTTTTTT.